This T cell receptor (beta chain) was obtained from a study of cytomegalovirus exposure and HLA in healthy donors. CDR3 length: 15 amino acids. Trimming cost V 5 bases and J 4 bases, with 16 bases left between them. The V gene's germline CDR1 is MNHEY and CDR2 SMNVEV (reference sequence). PCR used 60 Vbeta primers and 13 Jbeta primers. Profiled with immunoSEQ multiplex PCR; TCRdb holds only in-frame clones, not every one. The repertoire holds tens of thousands of clones, with approximately 84% as singletons. This clone occurred once. This chain joins TRBV27 and TRBJ2-3; TRBD2 is a possible D gene (5 bases). The sequenced sample consisted of PBMCs. The receptor comes from a man between 18 and 35 years old in good health and CMV-seronegative. The CDR3 region is CASSRGSGVADTQYF. The CDR3 nucleotides are TGTGCCAGCAGTCGGGGTTCGGGCGTCGCAGATACGCAGTATTTT.